Here is one T cell receptor beta chain with its context. Original methodology: Scientists estimated how many nucleated cells there were by amplifying reference gene primers. Libraries were prepared by immunoSEQ multiplex PCR; TCRdb keeps only in-frame clonotypes and omits some of them. Clone size and the V and J calls come from that table; the DNA yielded D and trimming. Here the sample spans some 120,000 clones, 70% to 85% being singletons. This entry comes from a study of blood T cell repertoires in COVID-19. At the level of the study: From T cells, B-cell-depleted T cells, or PBMCs came the material, which was cDNA or gDNA.

This CDR3 is built from 16 residues. The germline V gene has CDR1 SGHRS and CDR2 YFSETQ. Trimming cost V 4 bases and J 4 bases; bases outside gene matches: 9. Sequences were obtained from peripheral blood. The TCR originated in a man aged 65 to 79 with active or convalescent COVID-19. The V gene is TRBV5-1, the J gene TRBJ1-1, with 11 bases that match TRBD1. This CDR3 reads CASSILSGTGGTEAFF. CDR3 bases: TGCGCCAGCAGCATATTATCCGGGACAGGGGGCACTGAAGCTTTCTTT.